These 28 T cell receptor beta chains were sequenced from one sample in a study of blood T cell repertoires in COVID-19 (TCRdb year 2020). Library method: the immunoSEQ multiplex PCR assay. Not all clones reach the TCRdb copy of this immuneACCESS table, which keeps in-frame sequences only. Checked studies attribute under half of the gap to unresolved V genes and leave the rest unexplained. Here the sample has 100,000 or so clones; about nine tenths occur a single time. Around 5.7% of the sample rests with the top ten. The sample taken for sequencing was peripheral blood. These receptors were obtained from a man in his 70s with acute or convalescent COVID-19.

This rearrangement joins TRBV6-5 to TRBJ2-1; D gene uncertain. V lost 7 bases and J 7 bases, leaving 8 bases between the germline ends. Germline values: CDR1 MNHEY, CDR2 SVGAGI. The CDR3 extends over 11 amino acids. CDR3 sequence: CASNLGNEQFF. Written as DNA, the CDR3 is TGTGCCAGCAACCTCGGGAATGAGCAGTTCTTC.

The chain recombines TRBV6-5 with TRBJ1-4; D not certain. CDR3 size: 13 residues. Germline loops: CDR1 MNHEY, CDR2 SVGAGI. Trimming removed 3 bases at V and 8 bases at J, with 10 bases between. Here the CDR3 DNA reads TGTGCCAGCAGTTATCGGGGTAGGGAAAAACTGTTTTTT. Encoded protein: CASSYRGREKLFF.

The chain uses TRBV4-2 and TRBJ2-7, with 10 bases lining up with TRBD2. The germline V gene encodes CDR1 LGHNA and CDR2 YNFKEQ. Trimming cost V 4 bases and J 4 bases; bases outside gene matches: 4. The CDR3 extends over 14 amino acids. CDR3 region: CASSPGLAEYEQYF. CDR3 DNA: TGTGCCAGCAGCCCAGGACTAGCGGAGTACGAGCAGTACTTC.

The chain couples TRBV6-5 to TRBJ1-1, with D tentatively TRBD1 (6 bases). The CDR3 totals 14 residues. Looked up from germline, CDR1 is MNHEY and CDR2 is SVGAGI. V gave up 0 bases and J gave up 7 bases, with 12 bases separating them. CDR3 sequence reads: CASSYSRRGGEAFF. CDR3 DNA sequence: TGTGCCAGCAGTTACTCCCGCAGGGGCGGTGAAGCTTTCTTT.

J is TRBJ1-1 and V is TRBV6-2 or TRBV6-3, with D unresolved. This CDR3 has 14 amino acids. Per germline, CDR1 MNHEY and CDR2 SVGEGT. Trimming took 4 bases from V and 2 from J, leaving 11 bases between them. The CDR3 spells CASSSNYDNTEAFF. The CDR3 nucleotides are TGTGCCAGCAGTTCTAATTACGATAACACTGAAGCTTTCTTT.

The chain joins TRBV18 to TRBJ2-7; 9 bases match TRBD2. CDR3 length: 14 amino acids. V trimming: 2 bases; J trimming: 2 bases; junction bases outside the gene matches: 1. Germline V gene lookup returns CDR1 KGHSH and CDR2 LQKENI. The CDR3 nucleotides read TGTGCCAGCTCACCAGCGGGAGGGACCTACGAGCAGTACTTC. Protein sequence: CASSPAGGTYEQYF. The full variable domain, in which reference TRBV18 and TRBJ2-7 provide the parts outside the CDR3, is NAGVMQNPRHLVRRRGQEARLRCSPMKGHSHVYWYRQLPEEGLKFMVYLQKENIIDESGMPKERFSAEFPKEGPSILRIQQVVRGDSAAYFCASSPAGGTYEQYFGPGTRLTVT.

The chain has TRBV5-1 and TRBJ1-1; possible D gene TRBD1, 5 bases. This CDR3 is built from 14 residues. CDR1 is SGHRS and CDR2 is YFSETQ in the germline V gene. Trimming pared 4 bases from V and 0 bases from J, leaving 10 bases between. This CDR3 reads CASSHGGVNTEAFF. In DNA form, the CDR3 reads TGCGCCAGCAGCCACGGAGGGGTGAACACTGAAGCTTTCTTT.

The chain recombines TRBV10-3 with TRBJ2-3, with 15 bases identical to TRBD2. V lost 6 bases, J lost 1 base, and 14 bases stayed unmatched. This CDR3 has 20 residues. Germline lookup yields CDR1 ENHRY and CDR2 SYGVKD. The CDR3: CAIRPQAGLAGGWGTDTQYF. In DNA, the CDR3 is TGTGCCATCAGACCCCAAGCGGGACTAGCGGGAGGTTGGGGCACAGATACGCAGTATTTT.

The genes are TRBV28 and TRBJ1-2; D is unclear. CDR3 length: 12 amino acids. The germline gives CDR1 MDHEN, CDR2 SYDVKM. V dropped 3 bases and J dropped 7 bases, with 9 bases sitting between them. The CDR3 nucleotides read TGTGCCAGCAGTTTGTTCCGCGGTGGCTACACCTTC. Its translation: CASSLFRGGYTF.

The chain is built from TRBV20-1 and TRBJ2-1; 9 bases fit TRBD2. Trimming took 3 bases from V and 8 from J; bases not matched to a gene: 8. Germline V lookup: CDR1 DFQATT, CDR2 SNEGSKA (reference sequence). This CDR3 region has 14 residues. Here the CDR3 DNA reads TGCAGTGCTAGTCGGACTAGCGACCTCCATGAGCAGTTCTTC. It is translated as CSASRTSDLHEQFF.

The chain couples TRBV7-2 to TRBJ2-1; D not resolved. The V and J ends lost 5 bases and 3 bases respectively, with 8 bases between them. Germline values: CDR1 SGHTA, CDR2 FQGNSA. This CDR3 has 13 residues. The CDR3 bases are TGTGCCAGCAGCCCAGACTTCTACAATGAGCAGTTCTTC. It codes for CASSPDFYNEQFF. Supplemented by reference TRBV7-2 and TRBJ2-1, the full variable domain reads GAGVSQSPSNKVTEKGKDVELRCDPISGHTALYWYRQSLGQGLEFLIYFQGNSAPDKSGLPSDRFSAERTGGSVSTLTIQRTQQEDSAVYLCASSPDFYNEQFFGPGTRLTVL.

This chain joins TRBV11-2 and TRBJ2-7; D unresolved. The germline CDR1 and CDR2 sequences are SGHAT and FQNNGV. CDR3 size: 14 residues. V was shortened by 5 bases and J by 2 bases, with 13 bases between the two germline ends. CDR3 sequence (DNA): TGTGCCAGCAGCCCCGGCGACGGAGCCTACGAGCAGTACTTC. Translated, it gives CASSPGDGAYEQYF.

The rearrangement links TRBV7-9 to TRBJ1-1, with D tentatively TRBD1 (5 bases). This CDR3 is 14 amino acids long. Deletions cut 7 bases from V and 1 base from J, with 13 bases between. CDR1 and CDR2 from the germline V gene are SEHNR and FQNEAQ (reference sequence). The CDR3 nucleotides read TGTGCCAGCAAGTACACCGGGGGGAACACTGAAGCTTTCTTT. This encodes CASKYTGGNTEAFF.

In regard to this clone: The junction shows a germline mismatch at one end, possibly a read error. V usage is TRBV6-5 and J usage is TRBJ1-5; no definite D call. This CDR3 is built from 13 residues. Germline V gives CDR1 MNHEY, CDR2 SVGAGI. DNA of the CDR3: TGTGCCAGCAGTTACTATGGCAATGAGCCCCAGCATTTT. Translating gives CASSYYGNEPQHF.

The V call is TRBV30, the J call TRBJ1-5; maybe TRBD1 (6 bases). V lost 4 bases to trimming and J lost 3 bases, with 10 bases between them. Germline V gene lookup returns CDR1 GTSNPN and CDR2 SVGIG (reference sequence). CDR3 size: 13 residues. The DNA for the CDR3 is TGTGCCTGGACTGCAGGGGACAATCAGCCCCAGCATTTT. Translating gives CAWTAGDNQPQHF.

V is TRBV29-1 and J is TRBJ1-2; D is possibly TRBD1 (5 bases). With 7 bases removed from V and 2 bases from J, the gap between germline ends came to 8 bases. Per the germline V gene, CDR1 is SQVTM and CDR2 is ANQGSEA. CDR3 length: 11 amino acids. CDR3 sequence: CSGGENYGYTF. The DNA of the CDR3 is TGCAGCGGGGGGGAGAACTATGGCTACACCTTC.

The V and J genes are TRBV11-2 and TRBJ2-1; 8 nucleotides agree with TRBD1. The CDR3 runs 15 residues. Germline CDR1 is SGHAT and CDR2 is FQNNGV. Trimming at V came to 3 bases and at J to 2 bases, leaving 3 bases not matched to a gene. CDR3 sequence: CASSFGQGTYNEQFF. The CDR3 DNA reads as TGTGCCAGCAGCTTCGGACAGGGCACCTACAATGAGCAGTTCTTC.

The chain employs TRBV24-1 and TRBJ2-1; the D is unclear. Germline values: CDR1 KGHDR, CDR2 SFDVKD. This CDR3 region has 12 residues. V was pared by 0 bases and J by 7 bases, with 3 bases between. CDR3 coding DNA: TGTGCCACCAGTGATTTGCGTAATGAGCAGTTCTTC. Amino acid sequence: CATSDLRNEQFF.

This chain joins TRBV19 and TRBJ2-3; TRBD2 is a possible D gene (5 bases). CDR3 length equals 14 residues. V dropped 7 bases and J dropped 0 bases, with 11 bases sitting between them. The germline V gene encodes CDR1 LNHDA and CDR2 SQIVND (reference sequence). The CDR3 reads CASNTRRSTDTQYF. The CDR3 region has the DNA TGTGCCAGTAACACTAGGAGGAGCACAGATACGCAGTATTTT.

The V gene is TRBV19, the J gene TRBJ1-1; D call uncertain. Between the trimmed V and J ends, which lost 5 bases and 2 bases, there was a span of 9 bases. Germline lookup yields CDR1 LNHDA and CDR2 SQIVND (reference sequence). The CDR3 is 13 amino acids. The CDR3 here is CASSPGGNTEAFF. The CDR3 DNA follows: TGTGCCAGTAGTCCCGGCGGTAACACTGAAGCTTTCTTT.

The CDR3 reads CASSSPLLTSGGGKLFF. The CDR3 DNA sequence: TGTGCCAGCAGCTCGCCCTTACTGACTTCGGGAGGCGGAAAACTGTTTTTT. This rearrangement joins TRBV5-5 to TRBJ1-4; no clear D. CDR1 and CDR2 from the germline V gene are SGHKS and YYEKEE (reference sequence). The V gene lost 3 bases and the J gene lost 10 bases, with 25 bases spanning the gap. CDR3 length equals 17 residues.

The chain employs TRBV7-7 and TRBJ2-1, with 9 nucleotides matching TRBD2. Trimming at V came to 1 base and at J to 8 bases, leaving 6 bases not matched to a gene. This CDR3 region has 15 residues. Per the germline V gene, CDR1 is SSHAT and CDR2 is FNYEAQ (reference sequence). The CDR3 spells CASSLVGSGSHEQFF. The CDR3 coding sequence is TGTGCCAGCAGCTTAGTCGGTAGCGGGAGTCATGAGCAGTTCTTC.

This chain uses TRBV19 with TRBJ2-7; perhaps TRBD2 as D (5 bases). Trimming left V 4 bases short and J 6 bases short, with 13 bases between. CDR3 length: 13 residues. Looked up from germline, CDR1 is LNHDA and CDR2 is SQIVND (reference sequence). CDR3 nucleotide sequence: TGTGCCAGTAGTAAGGACTTCCGCGGCGAGCAGTACTTC. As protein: CASSKDFRGEQYF.

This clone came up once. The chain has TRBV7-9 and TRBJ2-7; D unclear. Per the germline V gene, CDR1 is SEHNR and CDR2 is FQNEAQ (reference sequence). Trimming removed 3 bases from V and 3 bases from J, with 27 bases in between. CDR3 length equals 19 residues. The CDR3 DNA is TGTGCCAGCAGCTTGGGTCCGGCGGCTGGCACCCCCTACTACTACGAGCAGTACTTC. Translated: CASSLGPAAGTPYYYEQYF.

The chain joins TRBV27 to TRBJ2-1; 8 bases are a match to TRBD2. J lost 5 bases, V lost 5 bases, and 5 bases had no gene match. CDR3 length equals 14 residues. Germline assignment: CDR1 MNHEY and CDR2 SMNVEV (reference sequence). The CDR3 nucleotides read TGTGCCAGCAGTGGTCTAGCGGGTAACAATGAGCAGTTCTTC. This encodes CASSGLAGNNEQFF.

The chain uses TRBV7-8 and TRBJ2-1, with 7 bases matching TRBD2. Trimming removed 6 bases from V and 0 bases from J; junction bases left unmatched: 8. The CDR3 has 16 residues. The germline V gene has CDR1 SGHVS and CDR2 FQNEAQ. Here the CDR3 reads CASSPTAGVSYNEQFF. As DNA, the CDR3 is TGTGCCAGCAGTCCGACCGCGGGAGTCTCCTACAATGAGCAGTTCTTC.

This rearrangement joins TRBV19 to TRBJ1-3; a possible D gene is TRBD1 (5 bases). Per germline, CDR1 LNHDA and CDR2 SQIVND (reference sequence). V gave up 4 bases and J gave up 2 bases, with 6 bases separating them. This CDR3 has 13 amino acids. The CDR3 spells CASSTGTGNTIYF. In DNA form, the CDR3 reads TGTGCCAGTAGTACAGGGACTGGAAACACCATATATTTT.

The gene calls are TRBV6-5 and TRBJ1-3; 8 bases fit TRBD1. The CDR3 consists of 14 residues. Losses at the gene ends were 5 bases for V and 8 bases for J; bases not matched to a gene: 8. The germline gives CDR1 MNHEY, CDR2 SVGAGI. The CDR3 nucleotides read TGTGCCAGCAGTAAGGACAGGGTTAGGCACACCATATATTTT. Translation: CASSKDRVRHTIYF.